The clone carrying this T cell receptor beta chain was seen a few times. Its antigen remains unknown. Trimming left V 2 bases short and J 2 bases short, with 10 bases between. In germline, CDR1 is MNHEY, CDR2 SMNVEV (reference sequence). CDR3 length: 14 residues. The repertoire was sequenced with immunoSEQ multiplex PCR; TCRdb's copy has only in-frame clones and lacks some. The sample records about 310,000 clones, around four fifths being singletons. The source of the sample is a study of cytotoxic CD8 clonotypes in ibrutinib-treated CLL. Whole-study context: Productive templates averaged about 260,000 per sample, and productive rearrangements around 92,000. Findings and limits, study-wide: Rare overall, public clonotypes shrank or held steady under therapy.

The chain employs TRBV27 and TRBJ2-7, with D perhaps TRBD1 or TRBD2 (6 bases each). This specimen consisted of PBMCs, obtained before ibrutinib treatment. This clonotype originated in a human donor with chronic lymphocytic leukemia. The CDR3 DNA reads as TGTGCCAGCAGTTTAATCGGGGGCGCCTACGAGCAGTACTTC. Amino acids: CASSLIGGAYEQYF.